These 25 T cell receptor beta chains originate from one sample sequenced in a study of blood T cell repertoires in COVID-19. Clones were sequenced by immunoSEQ multiplex PCR, and TCRdb holds only the in-frame ones, with some missing. The sample shows 100,000 to 150,000 clones, around 89% of them seen only once. Sequenced sample: peripheral blood. The receptors were gathered from a man over 45 with acute or convalescent COVID-19.

This chain links TRBV6-6 with TRBJ1-6; TRBD1 aligns across 8 bases. This CDR3 spans 15 amino acids. V was clipped by 2 bases and J by 10 bases; unmatched bases: 7. From germline, CDR1 is MNHNY and CDR2 SVGAGI (reference sequence). The CDR3 loop is CASSYRTGNGSPLHF. CDR3 bases: TGTGCCAGCAGTTACAGGACAGGGAACGGGTCACCCCTCCACTTT.

The chain uses TRBV10-3 and TRBJ2-7; perhaps TRBD1 as D (5 bases). The length of the CDR3 is 13 residues. V lost 4 bases and J lost 3, with 10 bases in between. CDR1 and CDR2 from the germline V gene are ENHRY and SYGVKD. CDR3 nucleotides: TGTGCCATCAGTGGACAGTCGTTCTACGAGCAGTACTTC. Encoded protein: CAISGQSFYEQYF.

V and J are TRBV5-1 and TRBJ1-5; D uncertain. This CDR3 region has 17 residues. Germline V gene lookup returns CDR1 SGHRS and CDR2 YFSETQ. V was shortened by 3 bases and J by 2 bases, with 18 bases between the two germline ends. CDR3 sequence: CASSSWEAVSGNQPQHF. The CDR3 DNA follows: TGCGCCAGCAGCTCCTGGGAGGCTGTCTCCGGCAATCAGCCCCAGCATTTT.

CDR3 coding DNA: TGTGCCGGGATAGGCGGGACGGTCAACACCGGGGAGCTGTTTTTT. Translation gives CAGIGGTVNTGELFF. This chain connects TRBV7-9 to TRBJ2-2; TRBD2 might be the D (6 bases). Trimming pared 11 bases from V and 2 bases from J, leaving 18 bases between. In germline, CDR1 is SEHNR, CDR2 FQNEAQ (reference sequence). There are 15 residues in the CDR3.

The chain carries TRBV18 and TRBJ2-7; 8 bases line up with TRBD2. This CDR3 has 14 amino acids. Germline values: CDR1 KGHSH, CDR2 LQKENI. Trimming took 0 bases from V and 4 from J; bases not matched to a gene: 2. CDR3 sequence reads: CASSPPGLDYEQYF. The DNA of the CDR3 is TGTGCCAGCTCACCACCGGGACTAGATTACGAGCAGTACTTC.

This chain uses TRBV19 with TRBJ1-2, with unresolved D. The CDR3 loop spans 16 amino acids. Trimming removed 0 bases at V and 3 bases at J, with 14 bases between. CDR1 and CDR2 from the germline V gene are LNHDA and SQIVND (reference sequence). CDR3 bases: TGTGCCAGTAGTATAGATTCCAACCGGGGAGACTATGGCTACACCTTC. It encodes CASSIDSNRGDYGYTF. Full variable domain (missing parts from reference TRBV19 and TRBJ1-2): DGGITQSPKYLFRKEGQNVTLSCEQNLNHDAMYWYRQDPGQGLRLIYYSQIVNDFQKGDIAEGYSVSREKKESFPLTVTSAQKNPTAFYLCASSIDSNRGDYGYTFGSGTRLTVV.

The rearrangement links TRBV24-1 to TRBJ2-1, with 7 bases that match TRBD2. This CDR3 has 15 residues. Looked up from germline, CDR1 is KGHDR and CDR2 is SFDVKD. V lost 1 base to trimming and J lost 7 bases; unmatched junction nucleotides: 6. Here the CDR3 reads CATSDFGAGVNEQFF. The CDR3 DNA reads as TGTGCCACCAGTGATTTCGGGGCGGGGGTGAATGAGCAGTTCTTC.

The genes are TRBV20-1 and TRBJ2-1; D is perhaps TRBD1 (7 bases). The length of the CDR3 is 15 residues. Germline loops: CDR1 DFQATT, CDR2 SNEGSKA (reference sequence). Trimming removed 3 bases from V and 3 bases from J, with 15 bases in between. CDR3 bases: TGCAGTGCTAGTGCAGGAGGGACAGACTACAATGAGCAGTTCTTC. It translates to CSASAGGTDYNEQFF.

This clone appeared a few times. The V call is TRBV7-8, the J call TRBJ2-1; 7 nucleotides match TRBD2. Germline assignment: CDR1 SGHVS and CDR2 FQNEAQ. J was trimmed by 5 bases and V by 6 bases; bases with no gene match: 16. The CDR3 consists of 17 residues. The CDR3 region is CASRPWSSLGTNNEQFF. CDR3 DNA: TGTGCCAGCAGGCCCTGGAGCTCCCTGGGGACTAACAATGAGCAGTTCTTC.

Only one count was recorded for this clone. The V gene is TRBV18, the J gene TRBJ2-1; D gene ambiguous. Per germline, CDR1 KGHSH and CDR2 LQKENI. V shed 2 bases and J shed 0 bases, with 11 bases lying between them. The CDR3 has 16 residues. The CDR3 DNA sequence: TGTGCCAGCTCACCAATTTCTAGTTACTCCTACAATGAGCAGTTCTTC. Amino acids: CASSPISSYSYNEQFF. The full variable domain, its missing parts supplied by reference TRBV18 and TRBJ2-1, is NAGVMQNPRHLVRRRGQEARLRCSPMKGHSHVYWYRQLPEEGLKFMVYLQKENIIDESGMPKERFSAEFPKEGPSILRIQQVVRGDSAAYFCASSPISSYSYNEQFFGPGTRLTVL.

With respect to this clone: The junction shows a germline mismatch at one end, possibly a read error. This rearrangement joins TRBV27 to TRBJ2-1; unclear D gene. Germline V lookup: CDR1 MNHEY, CDR2 SMNVEV (reference sequence). The CDR3 loop spans 15 amino acids. The CDR3 DNA sequence: TGTGCCAGCAGATTATGGGCCCTCACCTACAATGAGCAGTTCTTC. Its protein product is CASRLWALTYNEQFF.

This clone was detected only once. This sequence joins TRBV10-2 and TRBJ2-4; 7 nucleotides line up with TRBD1. Germline CDR1 reads WSHSY; CDR2 reads SAAADI. CDR3 length equals 17 residues. The J segment lost 0 bases and the V segment lost 3 bases, leaving 8 bases of the junction unmatched. This CDR3 reads CASSDYGQVLAKNIQYF. CDR3 nucleotide sequence: TGCGCCAGCAGTGACTACGGACAGGTCCTAGCCAAAAACATTCAGTACTTC.

The chain has TRBV19 and TRBJ1-4; 8 bases are shared with TRBD1. The CDR3 runs 16 residues. The germline V gene encodes CDR1 LNHDA and CDR2 SQIVND (reference sequence). V shed 3 bases and J 7 bases; nucleotides not matched to a gene: 10. The CDR3 region is CASSMGDRSITEKLFF. The CDR3 DNA is TGTGCCAGTAGTATGGGGGACAGGAGTATAACTGAAAAACTGTTTTTT.

Only one count was recorded for this clone. J is TRBJ1-1 and V is TRBV30; 7 bases match TRBD1. This CDR3 is 13 amino acids long. Germline CDR1 is GTSNPN and CDR2 is SVGIG (reference sequence). CDR3 bases: TGTCTTTTTTGGGGCAGGGGGTGGACTGAAGCTTTCTTT. Translating it yields CLFWGRGWTEAFF.

The chain is built from TRBV7-2 and TRBJ2-3, with D perhaps TRBD1 (6 bases). CDR3 length: 16 residues. Per germline, CDR1 SGHTA and CDR2 FQGNSA. The V and J ends lost 4 bases and 2 bases respectively, with 16 bases between them. The CDR3 loop reads CASSSFTGSPTDTQYF. CDR3 nucleotides: TGTGCCAGCAGCTCATTCACAGGGTCCCCCACAGATACGCAGTATTTT.

This clone was picked up a small number of times. V usage is TRBV7-9 and J usage is TRBJ2-2, with TRBD2 matching 13 bases. CDR3 length: 14 residues. After removal of 5 bases from V and 6 bases from J, the junction contained 0 bases not matched to a gene. The V gene's germline CDR1 is SEHNR and CDR2 FQNEAQ (reference sequence). The CDR3 sequence: CASSGLAGAGELFF. As DNA, the CDR3 is TGTGCCAGCAGCGGACTAGCGGGAGCCGGGGAGCTGTTTTTT. The full variable domain, with the rest looked up from reference TRBV7-9 and TRBJ2-2, is DTGVSQNPRHKITKRGQNVTFRCDPISEHNRLYWYRQTLGQGPEFLTYFQNEAQLEKSRLLSDRFSAERPKGSFSTLEIQRTEQGDSAMYLCASSGLAGAGELFFGEGSRLTVL.

This clone was seen only a few times. The genes are TRBV11-2 and TRBJ1-4; 7 nucleotides align to TRBD1. Germline V gives CDR1 SGHAT, CDR2 FQNNGV. The CDR3 has 15 amino acids. V was pared by 4 bases and J by 7 bases, with 9 bases of the junction left unmatched. This chain's CDR3 is CASSSLRTGVEKLFF. CDR3 in DNA: TGTGCCAGCAGCTCCCTACGGACAGGAGTTGAAAAACTGTTTTTT.

The rearrangement uses TRBV6-5 and TRBJ2-1; 8 bases agree with TRBD2. This CDR3 is built from 13 residues. The trim removed 5 bases at V and 7 bases at J, leaving 4 bases unmatched. Germline assignment: CDR1 MNHEY and CDR2 SVGAGI. The CDR3 nucleotides read TGTGCCAGCAGTACCGGGACTAGGAATGAGCAGTTCTTC. As protein: CASSTGTRNEQFF.

J is TRBJ1-3 and V is TRBV7-2; TRBD1 might be the D (5 bases). The germline CDR1 and CDR2 sequences are SGHTA and FQGNSA. This CDR3 is 16 amino acids long. V lost 1 base and J 0 bases, leaving 10 bases between the germline ends. For the CDR3, the DNA is TGTGCCAGCAGCTTAGTGGGACTGGCCTCTGGAAACACCATATATTTT. Translation: CASSLVGLASGNTIYF.

As DNA, the CDR3 is TGCGCCAGCAGCTCCCAGAGGACAGGGGGTACACCCCTCCACTTT. Its protein product is CASSSQRTGGTPLHF. The J gene is TRBJ1-6, the V gene TRBV5-1, with 10 bases that match TRBD1. The V and J ends lost 3 bases and 11 bases, in that order; junction bases with no gene match: 8. CDR1 is SGHRS and CDR2 is YFSETQ in the germline V gene. The CDR3 consists of 15 residues. The variable domain in full, with the rest retrieved from reference TRBV5-1 and TRBJ1-6, is KAGVTQTPRYLIKTRGQQVTLSCSPISGHRSVSWYQQTPGQGLQFLFEYFSETQRNKGNFPGRFSGRQFSNSRSEMNVSTLELGDSALYLCASSSQRTGGTPLHFGNGTRLTVT.

V usage is TRBV9 and J usage is TRBJ1-3, with D possibly matching TRBD1 (5 bases). Per germline, CDR1 SGDLS and CDR2 YYNGEE. V shed 0 bases and J shed 2 bases, with 15 bases lying between them. This CDR3 is 17 amino acids long. The CDR3 reads CASSVALRGGTGNTIYF. The CDR3, as DNA: TGTGCCAGCAGCGTAGCACTCCGCGGGGGGACTGGAAACACCATATATTTT.

This chain joins TRBV5-1 and TRBJ1-1, with 7 bases identical to TRBD1. Losses at the gene ends were 4 bases for V and 1 base for J; bases not matched to a gene: 4. CDR1 SGHRS and CDR2 YFSETQ come from the germline V gene. The CDR3 is made up of 14 amino acids. This chain's CDR3 is CASSQGQQNTEAFF. CDR3 in DNA: TGCGCCAGCAGCCAGGGACAGCAGAACACTGAAGCTTTCTTT.

The CDR3 region is CASSPSGLAAADTQYF. In DNA form, the CDR3 reads TGTGCCAGCAGCCCCTCGGGACTAGCGGCGGCAGATACGCAGTATTTT. This chain links TRBV11-3 with TRBJ2-3; TRBD2 matches 11 bases. CDR1 and CDR2 from the germline V gene are SGHNT and YENEEA. The J segment lost 4 bases and the V segment lost 5 bases, leaving 8 bases of the junction unmatched. CDR3 length: 16 residues.

The gene calls are TRBV7-9 and TRBJ1-3, with TRBD1 as a possible D gene (5 bases). Trimming shortened V by 1 base and J by 0 bases, and 10 bases separated the two germline ends. Germline CDR1 is SEHNR and CDR2 is FQNEAQ (reference sequence). CDR3 size: 16 residues. CDR3 DNA: TGTGCCAGCAGCTTAGATCAGGGCCTCTCTGGAAACACCATATATTTT. Translating gives CASSLDQGLSGNTIYF.

This chain uses TRBV19 with TRBJ1-4; TRBD1 is a possible D gene (5 bases). The germline V gene encodes CDR1 LNHDA and CDR2 SQIVND (reference sequence). V was shortened by 9 bases and J by 7 bases, with 18 bases between the two germline ends. This CDR3 spans 14 amino acids. DNA for the CDR3: TGTGCCAGCCTGGGCAGGGAAGGCGGTGAAAAACTGTTTTTT. Residues: CASLGREGGEKLFF.